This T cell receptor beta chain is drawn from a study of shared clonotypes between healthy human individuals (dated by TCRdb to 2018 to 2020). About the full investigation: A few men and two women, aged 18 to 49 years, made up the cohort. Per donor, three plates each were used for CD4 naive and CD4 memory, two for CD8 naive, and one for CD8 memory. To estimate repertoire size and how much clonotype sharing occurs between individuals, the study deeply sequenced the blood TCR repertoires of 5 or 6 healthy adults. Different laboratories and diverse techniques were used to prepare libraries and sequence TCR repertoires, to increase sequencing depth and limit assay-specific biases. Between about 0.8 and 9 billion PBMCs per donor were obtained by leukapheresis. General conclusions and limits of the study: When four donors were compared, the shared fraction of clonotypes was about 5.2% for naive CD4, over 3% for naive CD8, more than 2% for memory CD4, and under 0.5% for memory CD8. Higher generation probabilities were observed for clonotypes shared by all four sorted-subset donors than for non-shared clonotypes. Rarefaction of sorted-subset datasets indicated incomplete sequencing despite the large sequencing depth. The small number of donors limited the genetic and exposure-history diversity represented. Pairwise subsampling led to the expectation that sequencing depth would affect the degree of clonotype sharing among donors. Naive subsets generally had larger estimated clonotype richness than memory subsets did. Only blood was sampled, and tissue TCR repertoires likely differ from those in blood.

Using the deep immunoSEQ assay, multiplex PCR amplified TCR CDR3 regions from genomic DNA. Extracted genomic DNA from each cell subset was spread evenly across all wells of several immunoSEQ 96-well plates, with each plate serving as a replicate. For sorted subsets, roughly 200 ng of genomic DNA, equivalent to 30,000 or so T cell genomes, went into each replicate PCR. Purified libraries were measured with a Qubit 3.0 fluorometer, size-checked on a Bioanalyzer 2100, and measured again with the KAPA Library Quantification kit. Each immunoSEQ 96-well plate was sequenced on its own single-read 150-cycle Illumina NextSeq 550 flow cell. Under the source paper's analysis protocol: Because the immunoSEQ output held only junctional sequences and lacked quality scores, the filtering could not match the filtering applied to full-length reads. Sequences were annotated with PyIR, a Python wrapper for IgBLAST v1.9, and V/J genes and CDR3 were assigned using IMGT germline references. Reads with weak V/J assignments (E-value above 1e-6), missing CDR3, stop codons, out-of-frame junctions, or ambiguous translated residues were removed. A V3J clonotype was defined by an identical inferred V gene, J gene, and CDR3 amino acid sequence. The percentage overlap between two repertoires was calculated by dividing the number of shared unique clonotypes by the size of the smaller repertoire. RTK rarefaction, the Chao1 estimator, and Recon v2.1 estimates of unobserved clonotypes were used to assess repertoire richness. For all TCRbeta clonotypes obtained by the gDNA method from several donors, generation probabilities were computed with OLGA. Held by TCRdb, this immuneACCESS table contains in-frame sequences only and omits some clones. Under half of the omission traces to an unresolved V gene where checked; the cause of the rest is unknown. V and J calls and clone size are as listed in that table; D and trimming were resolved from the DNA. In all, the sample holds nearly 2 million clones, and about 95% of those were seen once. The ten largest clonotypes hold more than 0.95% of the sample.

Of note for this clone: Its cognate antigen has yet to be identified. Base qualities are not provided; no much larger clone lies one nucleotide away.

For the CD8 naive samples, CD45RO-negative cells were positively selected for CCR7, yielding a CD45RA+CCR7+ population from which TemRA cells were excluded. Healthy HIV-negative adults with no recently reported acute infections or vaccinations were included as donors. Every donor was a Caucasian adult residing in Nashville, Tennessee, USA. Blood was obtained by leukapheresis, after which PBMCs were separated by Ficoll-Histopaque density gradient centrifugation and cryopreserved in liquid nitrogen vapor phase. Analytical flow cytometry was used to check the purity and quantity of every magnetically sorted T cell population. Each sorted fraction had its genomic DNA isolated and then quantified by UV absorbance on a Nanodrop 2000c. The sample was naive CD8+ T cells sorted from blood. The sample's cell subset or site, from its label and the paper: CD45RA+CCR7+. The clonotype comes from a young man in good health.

The CDR3 protein is CASSVLGGSDTQYF. The DNA sequence is given as TGTGCCAGCAGCGTATTAGGGGGGAGTGATACGCAGTATTTT. Recombination connected TRBV9 to TRBJ2-3; the D gene could be TRBD1 or TRBD2, each one agreeing over 6 bases. Via the germline V gene, CDR1 is SGDLS and CDR2 YYNGEE. The CDR3 numbers 14 residues from cysteine through phenylalanine. Just the 42-base CDR3 DNA is kept, in frame starting at base 1. Cut back by 1 base and 6 bases, the V and J ends lie 12 bases apart.